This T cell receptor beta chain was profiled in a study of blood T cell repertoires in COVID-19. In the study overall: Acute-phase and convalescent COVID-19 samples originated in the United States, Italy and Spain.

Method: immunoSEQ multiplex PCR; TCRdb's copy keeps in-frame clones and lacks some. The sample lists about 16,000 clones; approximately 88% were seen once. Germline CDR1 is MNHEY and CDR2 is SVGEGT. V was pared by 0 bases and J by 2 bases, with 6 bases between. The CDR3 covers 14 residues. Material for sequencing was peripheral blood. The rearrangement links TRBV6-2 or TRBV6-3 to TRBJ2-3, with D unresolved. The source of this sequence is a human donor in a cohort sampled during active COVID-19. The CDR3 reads CASSYSHNTDTQYF. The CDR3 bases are TGTGCCAGCAGTTACTCGCACAACACAGATACGCAGTATTTT.